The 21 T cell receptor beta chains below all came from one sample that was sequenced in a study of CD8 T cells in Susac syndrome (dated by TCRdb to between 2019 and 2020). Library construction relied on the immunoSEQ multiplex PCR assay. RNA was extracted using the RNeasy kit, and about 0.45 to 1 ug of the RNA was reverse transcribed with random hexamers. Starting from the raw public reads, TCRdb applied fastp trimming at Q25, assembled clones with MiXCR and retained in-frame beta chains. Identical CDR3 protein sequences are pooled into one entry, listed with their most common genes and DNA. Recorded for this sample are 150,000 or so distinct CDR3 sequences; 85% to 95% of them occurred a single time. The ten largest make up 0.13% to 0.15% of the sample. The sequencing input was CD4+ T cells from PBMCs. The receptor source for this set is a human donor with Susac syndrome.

CDR3 bases: TGTGCCAGCAGCCCTACTAGCGGACTTAGCACAGATACGCAGTATTTT. Its translation: CASSPTSGLSTDTQYF. The chain joins TRBV7-9 to TRBJ2-3; 8 bases are a match to TRBD2. The CDR3 spans 16 residues. Germline V gene lookup returns CDR1 SEHNR and CDR2 FQNEAQ (reference sequence). After removal of 5 bases from V and 0 bases from J, the junction contained 7 bases not matched to a gene.

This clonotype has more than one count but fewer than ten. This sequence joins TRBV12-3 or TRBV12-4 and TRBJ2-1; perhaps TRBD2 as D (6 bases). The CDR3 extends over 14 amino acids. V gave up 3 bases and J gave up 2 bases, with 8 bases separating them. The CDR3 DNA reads TGTGCCAGCAGTTTGGGGGGTCCCTACAATGAGCAGTTCTTC. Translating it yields CASSLGGPYNEQFF.

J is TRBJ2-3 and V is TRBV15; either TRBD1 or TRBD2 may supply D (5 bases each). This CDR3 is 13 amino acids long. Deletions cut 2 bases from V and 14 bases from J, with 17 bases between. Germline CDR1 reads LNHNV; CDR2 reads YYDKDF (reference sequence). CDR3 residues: CATSRLGPGSRYF. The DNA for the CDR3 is TGTGCCACCAGCAGATTGGGACCGGGGTCCCGGTATTTT.

CDR3: CSARDQNLTPQHF. CDR3 in DNA: TGCAGTGCTAGAGATCAAAATCTAACGCCCCAGCATTTT. This chain uses TRBV20-1 with TRBJ1-5; D is unresolved. Germline CDR1 reads DFQATT; CDR2 reads SNEGSKA (reference sequence). V was trimmed by 0 bases and J by 9 bases, leaving 12 bases between them. The CDR3 length is 13 residues.

This chain's CDR3 is CASSLAVASGANVLTF. Here the CDR3 DNA reads TGTGCCAGCAGCTTAGCGGTCGCCTCTGGGGCCAACGTCCTGACTTTC. The chain recombines TRBV7-2 with TRBJ2-6, with D hard to call. CDR3 size: 16 residues. From germline, CDR1 is SGHTA and CDR2 FQGNSA. V lost 0 bases to trimming and J lost 0 bases, with 6 bases between them.

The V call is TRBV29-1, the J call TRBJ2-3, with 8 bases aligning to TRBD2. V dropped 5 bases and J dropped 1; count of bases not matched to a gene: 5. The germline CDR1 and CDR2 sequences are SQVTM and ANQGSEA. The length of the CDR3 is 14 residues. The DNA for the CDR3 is TGCAGCGTTTTCGGGGGGGCTGGCACAGATACGCAGTATTTT. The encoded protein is CSVFGGAGTDTQYF.

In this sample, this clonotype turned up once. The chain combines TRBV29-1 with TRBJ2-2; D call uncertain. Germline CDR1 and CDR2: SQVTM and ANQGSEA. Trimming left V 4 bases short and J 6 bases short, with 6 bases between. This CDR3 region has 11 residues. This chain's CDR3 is CSVAGPGELFF. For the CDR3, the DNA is TGCAGCGTTGCGGGTCCCGGGGAGCTGTTTTTT.

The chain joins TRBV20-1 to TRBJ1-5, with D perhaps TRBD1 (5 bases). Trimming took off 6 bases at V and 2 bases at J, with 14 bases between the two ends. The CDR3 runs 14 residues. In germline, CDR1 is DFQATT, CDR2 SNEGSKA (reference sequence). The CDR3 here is CSAARGGGNQPQHF. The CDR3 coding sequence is TGCAGTGCGGCCCGGGGGGGTGGCAATCAGCCCCAGCATTTT.

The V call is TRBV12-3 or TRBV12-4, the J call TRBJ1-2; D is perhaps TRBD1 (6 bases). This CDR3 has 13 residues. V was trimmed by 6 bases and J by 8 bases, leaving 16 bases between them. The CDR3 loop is CASSRQAPRGYTF. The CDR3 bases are TGTGCCAGCAGCCGACAGGCCCCAAGGGGCTACACCTTC.

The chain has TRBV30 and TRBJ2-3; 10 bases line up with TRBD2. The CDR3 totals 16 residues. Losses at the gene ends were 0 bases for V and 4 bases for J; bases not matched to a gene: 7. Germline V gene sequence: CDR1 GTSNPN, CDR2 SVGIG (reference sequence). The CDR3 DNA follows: TGTGCCTGGAGTGTCCCGCTAGCGGGGGCCTCAGATACGCAGTATTTT. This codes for CAWSVPLAGASDTQYF. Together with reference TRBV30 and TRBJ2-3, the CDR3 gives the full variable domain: SQTIHQWPATLVQPVGSPLSLECTVEGTSNPNLYWYRQAAGRGLQLLFYSVGIGQISSEVPQNLSASRPQDRQFILSSKKLLLSDSGFYLCAWSVPLAGASDTQYFGPGTRLTVL.

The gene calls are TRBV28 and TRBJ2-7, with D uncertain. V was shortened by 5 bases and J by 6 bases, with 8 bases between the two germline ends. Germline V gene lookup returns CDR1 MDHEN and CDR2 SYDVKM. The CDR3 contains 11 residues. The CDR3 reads CASSPLSEQYF. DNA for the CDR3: TGTGCCAGCAGTCCTTTGAGCGAGCAGTACTTC.

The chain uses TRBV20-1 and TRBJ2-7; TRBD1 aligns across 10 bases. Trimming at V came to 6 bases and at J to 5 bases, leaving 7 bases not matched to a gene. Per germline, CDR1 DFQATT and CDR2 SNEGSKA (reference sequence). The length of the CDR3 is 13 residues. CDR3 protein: CSAMGQGSHEQYF. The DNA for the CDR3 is TGCAGTGCCATGGGACAGGGGAGCCACGAGCAGTACTTC.

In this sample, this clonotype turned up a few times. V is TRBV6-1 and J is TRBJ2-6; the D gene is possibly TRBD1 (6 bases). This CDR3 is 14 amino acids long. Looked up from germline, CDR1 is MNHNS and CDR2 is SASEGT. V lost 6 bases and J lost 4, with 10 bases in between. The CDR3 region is CASRPGAGANVLTF. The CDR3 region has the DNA TGTGCCAGCAGACCAGGGGCAGGGGCCAACGTCCTGACTTTC.

CDR3 bases: TGTGCCAGTAGTATTCTGGGCTATGGCTACACCTTC. Translated, it gives CASSILGYGYTF. This chain joins TRBV19 and TRBJ1-2, with D uncertain. Trimming stripped 3 bases from V and 4 bases from J, with 6 bases between. Germline-derived CDR1 and CDR2 are LNHDA and SQIVND (reference sequence). The CDR3 spans 12 residues. Using reference TRBV19 and TRBJ1-2 for the parts outside the CDR3, the full variable domain is DGGITQSPKYLFRKEGQNVTLSCEQNLNHDAMYWYRQDPGQGLRLIYYSQIVNDFQKGDIAEGYSVSREKKESFPLTVTSAQKNPTAFYLCASSILGYGYTFGSGTRLTVV.

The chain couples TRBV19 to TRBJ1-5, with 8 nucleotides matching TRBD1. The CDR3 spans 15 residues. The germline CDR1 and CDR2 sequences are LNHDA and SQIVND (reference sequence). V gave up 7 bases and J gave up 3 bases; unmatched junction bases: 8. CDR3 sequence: CASTSQGAPNQPQHF. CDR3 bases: TGTGCCAGTACTTCCCAGGGGGCCCCCAATCAGCCCCAGCATTTT.

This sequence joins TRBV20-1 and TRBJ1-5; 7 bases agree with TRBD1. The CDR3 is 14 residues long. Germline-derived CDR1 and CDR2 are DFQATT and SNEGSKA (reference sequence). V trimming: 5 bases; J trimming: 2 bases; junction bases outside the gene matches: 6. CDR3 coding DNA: TGCAGTGCTTGGACAGGTCGAGGCAATCAGCCCCAGCATTTT. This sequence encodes CSAWTGRGNQPQHF.

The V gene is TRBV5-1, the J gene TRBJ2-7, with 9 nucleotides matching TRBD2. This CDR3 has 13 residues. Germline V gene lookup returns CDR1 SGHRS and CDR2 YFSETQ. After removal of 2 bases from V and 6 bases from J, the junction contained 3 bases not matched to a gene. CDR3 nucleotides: TGCGCCAGCAGCTTAGCGGGGGGCTCCGAGCAGTACTTC. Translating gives CASSLAGGSEQYF.

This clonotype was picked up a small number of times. CDR3 region: CASSRATDTQYF. The CDR3 DNA is TGTGCCAGCAGCCGCGCAACAGATACGCAGTATTTT. The J gene is TRBJ2-3, the V gene TRBV7-2; no clear D. The CDR3 has 12 amino acids. The germline V gene has CDR1 SGHTA and CDR2 FQGNSA. V was trimmed by 5 bases and J by 3 bases, leaving 6 bases between them.

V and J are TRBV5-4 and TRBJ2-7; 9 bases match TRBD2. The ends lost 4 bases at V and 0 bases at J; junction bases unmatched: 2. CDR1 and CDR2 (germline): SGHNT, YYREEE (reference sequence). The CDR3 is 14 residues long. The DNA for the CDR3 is TGTGCCAGCAGCCATAGCGGGAGCTCCTACGAGCAGTACTTC. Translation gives CASSHSGSSYEQYF.

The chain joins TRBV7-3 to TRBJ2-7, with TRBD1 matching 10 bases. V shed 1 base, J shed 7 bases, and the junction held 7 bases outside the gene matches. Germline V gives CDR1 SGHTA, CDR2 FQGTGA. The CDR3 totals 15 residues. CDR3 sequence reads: CASSLRDRGKEEQYF. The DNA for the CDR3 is TGTGCCAGCAGCTTAAGGGACAGGGGTAAGGAAGAGCAGTACTTC.

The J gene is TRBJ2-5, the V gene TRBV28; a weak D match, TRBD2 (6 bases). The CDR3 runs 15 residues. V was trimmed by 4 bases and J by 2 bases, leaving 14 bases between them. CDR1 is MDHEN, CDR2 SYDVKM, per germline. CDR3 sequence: CASSSTGSVQETQYF. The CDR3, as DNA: TGTGCCAGCAGTTCAACCGGGAGTGTTCAAGAGACCCAGTACTTC.